These 29 T cell receptor beta chains came from one sample sequenced in a study of T cells in Graves' hyperthyroidism and ophthalmopathy. Amplified TCR beta CDR3 regions derived from RNA transcripts. First-round RT-PCR targeting the TCR CDR3 was performed with the HTBI primer set. TCRdb passed the multiplex PCR reads through MiXCR, listing each CDR3 protein once. The table has 340,000 or so distinct CDR3 sequences, around a sixth seen once. Material: blood. The receptors here all came from a woman aged 50 to 60 with Graves' hyperthyroidism.

This clonotype was seen many times. The chain couples TRBV28 to TRBJ1-1; 9 positions agree with TRBD1. Germline CDR1 MDHEN, CDR2 SYDVKM. With V trimmed by 4 bases and J by 7 bases, 16 bases remained unmatched. The CDR3 is 17 amino acids. CDR3 bases: TGTGCCAGCAGTTCCGGGACAGGGCTTCCTGGAGGTGGTGAAGCTTTCTTT. Translation gives CASSSGTGLPGGGEAFF. Drawing the rest from reference TRBV28 and TRBJ1-1, the complete variable domain is DVKVTQSSRYLVKRTGEKVFLECVQDMDHENMFWYRQDPGLGLRLIYFSYDVKMKEKGDIPEGYSVSREKKERFSLILESASTNQTSMYLCASSSGTGLPGGGEAFFGQGTRLTVV.

Details on this clonotype: This clone may be a read error of a much larger clone one base away. The chain couples TRBV6-5 to TRBJ1-4; TRBD1 might be the D (6 bases). Deletions cut 0 bases from V and 4 bases from J, with 12 bases between. Germline V gene data show CDR1 as MNHEY and CDR2 as SVGAGI. The CDR3 has 16 amino acids. For the CDR3, the DNA is TGTGCCAGCAGTTACTCGGTGGGGGGCCTTAATGAAAAACTGTTTTTT. Its translation: CASSYSVGGLNEKLFF.

This clonotype was observed a handful of times. The chain uses TRBV5-6 and TRBJ2-3; TRBD1 agrees at 9 bases. The CDR3 contains 17 residues. Germline values: CDR1 SGHDT, CDR2 YYEEEE. After removal of 4 bases from V and 6 bases from J, the junction contained 15 bases not matched to a gene. CDR3 sequence (DNA): TGTGCCAGCAGCAGGGCCCCCGGGACAGGGAGATCGGATACGCAGTATTTT. It translates to CASSRAPGTGRSDTQYF. Variable domain in full (rest from reference TRBV5-6 and TRBJ2-3): DAGVTQSPTHLIKTRGQQVTLRCSPKSGHDTVSWYQQALGQGPQFIFQYYEEEERQRGNFPDRFSGHQFPNYSSELNVNALLLGDSALYLCASSRAPGTGRSDTQYFGPGTRLTVL.

The chain employs TRBV20-1 and TRBJ2-5, with TRBD2 matching over 12 bases. Germline values: CDR1 DFQATT, CDR2 SNEGSKA (reference sequence). The CDR3 has 14 residues. V shed 5 bases, J shed 3 bases, and the junction held 4 bases outside the gene matches. Here the CDR3 reads CSASGLAGKETQYF. Here the CDR3 DNA reads TGCAGTGCTTCAGGACTAGCGGGGAAAGAGACCCAGTACTTC.

Many counts were recorded for this clonotype. The chain employs TRBV10-3 and TRBJ2-3; 8 bases are shared with TRBD1. The CDR3 extends over 15 amino acids. V lost 3 bases, J lost 1 base, and 3 bases stayed unmatched. CDR1 ENHRY and CDR2 SYGVKD come from the germline V gene. The CDR3 coding sequence is TGTGCCATCAGTGAACAGGGGGTCGGCACAGATACGCAGTATTTT. Protein sequence: CAISEQGVGTDTQYF.

Remarks on this clonotype: A much larger clone sits a single nucleotide away, making a read error possible. The rearrangement uses TRBV5-5 and TRBJ1-2; D not certain. The length of the CDR3 is 14 residues. CDR1 SGHKS and CDR2 YYEKEE come from the germline V gene (reference sequence). V gave up 1 base and J gave up 7 bases, with 14 bases separating them. CDR3 sequence reads: CASSLLNGVGGYTF. The DNA of the CDR3 is TGTGCCAGCAGCTTGCTGAACGGGGTAGGTGGCTACACCTTC.

On this clonotype: Just one base apart from a much larger clone, this may be a read error. V usage is TRBV20-1 and J usage is TRBJ2-7; D gene unclear. The germline gives CDR1 DFQATT, CDR2 SNEGSKA (reference sequence). The CDR3 covers 14 residues. The CDR3 here is CSARSLQDGYEQCF. CDR3 nucleotides: TGCAGTGCTAGATCCCTCCAGGACGGGTACGAGCAGTGCTTC.

V usage is TRBV6-7 and J usage is TRBJ2-1, with unresolved D. TRBV6-7 is assigned to the ORF class and has an uncertain function. The CDR3 length is 12 residues. The V end was cut by 2 bases, the J end by 5 bases, with 4 bases between. CDR3 sequence (DNA): TGTGCCAGCAGTTACCCCCACAATGAGCAGTTCTTC. Residues: CASSYPHNEQFF.

The chain uses TRBV6-1 and TRBJ1-5, with TRBD1 as a possible D gene (6 bases). The V gene lost 9 bases and the J gene lost 8 bases, with 23 bases spanning the gap. Germline-derived CDR1 and CDR2 are MNHNS and SASEGT. The CDR3 extends over 15 amino acids. The CDR3 bases are TGTGCCAGAACATCACATGGGGCAGGGGAGAAGCCCCAGCATTTT. Protein: CARTSHGAGEKPQHF.

This clonotype was picked up many times. This sequence joins TRBV12-3 or TRBV12-4 and TRBJ2-2; tentatively, D is TRBD1 (6 bases). V lost 6 bases, J lost 0 bases, and 14 bases lay in between. The CDR3 loop spans 16 amino acids. Here the CDR3 DNA reads TGTGCCAGCAGCTTGGGGGCTCCTCCGAACACCGGGGAGCTGTTTTTT. It translates to CASSLGAPPNTGELFF.

This clonotype has a handful of counts. The chain couples TRBV27 to TRBJ2-7; D not resolved. V gave up 6 bases and J gave up 4 bases, with 13 bases separating them. This CDR3 has 13 amino acids. The germline V gene encodes CDR1 MNHEY and CDR2 SMNVEV (reference sequence). For the CDR3, the DNA is TGTGCCAGCAGCCGGTTGGGCCTGTACGAGCAGTACTTC. This translates into CASSRLGLYEQYF.

This clonotype was observed at least ten times. CDR3 in amino acids: CASSLDPPLAGGSSYNEQFF. The CDR3 DNA is TGTGCCAGCAGCTTAGATCCTCCGCTAGCGGGAGGGAGCTCCTACAATGAGCAGTTCTTC. The rearrangement links TRBV11-2 to TRBJ2-1, with 12 nucleotides matching TRBD2. With V trimmed by 0 bases and J by 0 bases, 9 bases remained unmatched. The CDR3 has 20 residues. Germline CDR1 and CDR2: SGHAT and FQNNGV.

This clonotype was detected ten times or more. CDR3: CASSLASVGGNGYTF. CDR3 in DNA: TGTGCCAGCAGTTTAGCGTCTGTAGGGGGCAACGGCTACACCTTC. The chain carries TRBV12-3 or TRBV12-4 and TRBJ1-2; 7 nucleotides match TRBD1. V dropped 0 bases and J dropped 8; count of bases not matched to a gene: 9. This CDR3 is 15 amino acids long.

This clonotype turned up a few times. This chain links TRBV20-1 with TRBJ2-7; no definite D call. CDR3 length: 13 residues. V gave up 3 bases and J gave up 3 bases, with 12 bases separating them. The germline V gene has CDR1 DFQATT and CDR2 SNEGSKA (reference sequence). CDR3 loop: CSASTPLVYEQYF. Here the CDR3 DNA reads TGCAGTGCTAGCACTCCTCTAGTCTACGAGCAGTACTTC.

This clonotype has ten or more counts. This chain joins TRBV7-9 and TRBJ2-1; unclear D gene. The V gene's germline CDR1 is SEHNR and CDR2 FQNEAQ (reference sequence). The length of the CDR3 is 14 residues. V shed 1 base and J shed 3 bases, with 7 bases lying between them. In DNA, the CDR3 is TGTGCCAGCAGCTTAGGGCTAGGCTACAATGAGCAGTTCTTC. It codes for CASSLGLGYNEQFF.

The rearrangement links TRBV18 to TRBJ2-7; perhaps TRBD1 as D (6 bases). Germline CDR1 reads KGHSH; CDR2 reads LQKENI. This CDR3 is built from 14 residues. V lost 1 base and J lost 5, with 12 bases in between. CDR3 region: CASSPLQGSDEQYF. CDR3 sequence (DNA): TGTGCCAGCTCACCACTACAGGGTTCCGACGAGCAGTACTTC.

There are a few counts of this clonotype. The chain links TRBV4-1 to TRBJ2-1, with a weak D call TRBD1 (7 bases). The CDR3 has 17 amino acids. The germline CDR1 and CDR2 sequences are MGHRA and YSYEKL. V gave up 1 base and J gave up 8 bases, with 21 bases separating them. CDR3 in amino acids: CASSQVWGRGSGDEQFF. The CDR3, as DNA: TGCGCCAGCAGCCAAGTCTGGGGCAGGGGGTCGGGAGATGAGCAGTTCTTC.

This clonotype was seen repeatedly, ten times or more. V gene TRBV27 combines with J gene TRBJ2-5; D is unclear. Germline-derived CDR1 and CDR2 are MNHEY and SMNVEV (reference sequence). The CDR3 length is 16 residues. V dropped 3 bases and J dropped 2 bases, with 16 bases sitting between them. CDR3 nucleotide sequence: TGTGCCAGCAGTTTCTACCCCCCCAAGGATCAAGAGACCCAGTACTTC. Encoded protein: CASSFYPPKDQETQYF.

This clonotype was observed at least ten times. V is TRBV2 and J is TRBJ1-5; D unclear. V gave up 4 bases and J gave up 6 bases, with 10 bases separating them. The CDR3 totals 13 residues. Per germline, CDR1 SNHLY and CDR2 FYNNEI. The CDR3: CASSALGVQPQHF. CDR3 bases: TGTGCCAGCAGTGCCCTCGGGGTTCAGCCCCAGCATTTT.

The chain links TRBV10-3 to TRBJ2-5; 8 nucleotides match TRBD2. Germline V gene lookup returns CDR1 ENHRY and CDR2 SYGVKD. The trim removed 3 bases at V and 4 bases at J, leaving 4 bases unmatched. CDR3 length: 14 residues. The CDR3 region has the DNA TGTGCCATCAGTGATTACGGGGGGGGAGAGACCCAGTACTTC. Translated: CAISDYGGGETQYF.

V and J are TRBV20-1 and TRBJ2-7; D might be TRBD2 (6 bases). V gave up 3 bases and J gave up 0 bases, with 15 bases separating them. Germline lookup yields CDR1 DFQATT and CDR2 SNEGSKA (reference sequence). The CDR3 runs to 15 residues. The CDR3 here is CSARTGLGSSYEQYF. The CDR3 DNA sequence: TGCAGTGCTAGGACCGGCCTCGGGAGCTCCTACGAGCAGTACTTC.

The V gene is TRBV4-2, the J gene TRBJ2-7, with 10 bases matching TRBD2. Trimming took 0 bases from V and 0 from J; bases not matched to a gene: 2. This CDR3 is built from 16 residues. The germline CDR1 and CDR2 sequences are LGHNA and YNFKEQ. The CDR3 DNA is TGTGCCAGCAGCCAAGAGGCTAGCGGGAGCTCCTACGAGCAGTACTTC. Protein: CASSQEASGSSYEQYF.

J is TRBJ2-7 and V is TRBV7-8, with no clear D. The length of the CDR3 is 16 residues. Germline CDR1 and CDR2: SGHVS and FQNEAQ. V was cut by 5 bases and J by 6 bases, with 23 bases left in between. In DNA, the CDR3 is TGTGCCAGCAGCACCCATGGCCCAGCTATGTGGGGCGAGCAGTACTTC. Protein sequence: CASSTHGPAMWGEQYF. Looking up the rest from reference TRBV7-8 and TRBJ2-7 gives the full variable domain: GAGVSQSPRYKVAKRGQDVALRCDPISGHVSLFWYQQALGQGPEFLTYFQNEAQLDKSGLPSDRFFAERPEGSVSTLKIQRTQQEDSAVYLCASSTHGPAMWGEQYFGPGTRLTVT.

This clonotype has a handful of counts. The chain has TRBV6-1 and TRBJ1-6; D is possibly TRBD1 (5 bases). The V end lost 6 bases, the J end lost 9 bases, and 12 bases lay between the germline ends. The CDR3 is 13 amino acids. Germline V gene sequence: CDR1 MNHNS, CDR2 SASEGT. The CDR3 DNA reads TGTGCCAGCAGGAGGGCCCAGGGTTCACCCCTCCACTTT. It is translated as CASRRAQGSPLHF.

The chain couples TRBV28 to TRBJ1-5; TRBD1 might be the D (5 bases). Looked up from germline, CDR1 is MDHEN and CDR2 is SYDVKM. The CDR3 covers 16 residues. Between the trimmed V and J ends, which lost 6 bases and 6 bases, there was a span of 21 bases. CDR3 bases: TGTGCCAGCAGGCCTTTCCTGGGGGGGGTGGGTCAGCCCCAGCATTTT. It yields the protein CASRPFLGGVGQPQHF.

This clonotype came up a few times. This chain uses TRBV10-3 with TRBJ2-7, with TRBD2 identical over 7 bases. V lost 4 bases and J lost 5; bases outside the gene matches: 2. The germline gives CDR1 ENHRY, CDR2 SYGVKD. CDR3 length: 12 amino acids. The CDR3 here is CAISATSDEQYV. DNA for the CDR3: TGTGCCATCAGTGCCACTAGCGACGAGCAGTACGTC.

In its sample, this clonotype was seen a few times. This rearrangement joins TRBV10-3 to TRBJ1-6; 8 bases align to TRBD1. Germline CDR1 ENHRY, CDR2 SYGVKD. The length of the CDR3 is 14 residues. V lost 4 bases and J lost 10; bases outside the gene matches: 6. CDR3 DNA: TGTGCCATCAGTGCCGACAGGGGAGGATCACCCCTCCACTTT. This codes for CAISADRGGSPLHF.

In this sample, this clonotype turned up many times. The V call is TRBV2, the J call TRBJ1-5; D is uncertain. Trimming took 3 bases from V and 6 from J, leaving 12 bases between them. CDR3 length: 14 amino acids. Germline V gives CDR1 SNHLY, CDR2 FYNNEI. CDR3 sequence: CASSDSGWGQPQHF. CDR3 nucleotide sequence: TGTGCCAGCAGTGACTCGGGGTGGGGTCAGCCCCAGCATTTT.

This clonotype was seen at least ten times. The chain links TRBV28 to TRBJ2-5, with a possible D match to TRBD1 (7 bases). Germline V gene data show CDR1 as MDHEN and CDR2 as SYDVKM. Between the trimmed V and J ends, which lost 6 bases and 3 bases, there was a span of 17 bases. The CDR3 loop spans 15 amino acids. CDR3 in amino acids: CASSQHRGGKETQYF. Written as DNA, the CDR3 is TGTGCCAGCAGCCAACACAGGGGAGGCAAAGAGACCCAGTACTTC.